This T cell receptor beta chain appears in the sequencing data of a study of blood T cell repertoires in COVID-19. Study-wide background: COVID-19 samples, acute and convalescent, were from the United States, Italy and Spain.

V was pared by 6 bases and J by 8 bases, with 13 bases of the junction left unmatched. Germline assignment: CDR1 LNHDA and CDR2 SQIVND (reference sequence). This CDR3 is 16 amino acids long. Data came from immunoSEQ multiplex PCR; TCRdb stores just in-frame clones and leaves some out. The sample includes about 290,000 clones, 89% of them seen just once. The sequenced sample consisted of peripheral blood. The sequence was collected from a young woman with COVID-19, enrolled during active disease. This sequence joins TRBV19 and TRBJ2-1, with 10 bases that match TRBD2. CDR3 in amino acids: CASRLVSGGANYEQFF. The CDR3 DNA sequence: TGTGCCAGTAGGTTGGTGAGCGGGGGGGCAAACTATGAGCAGTTCTTC.